These 22 T cell receptor beta chains were all obtained from the same sample, sequenced in a study of a mutant IDH1 vaccine in newly diagnosed glioma. These receptors lack a known antigen. Produced via immunoSEQ multiplex PCR; TCRdb's table is partial and in-frame only. The sample shows some 48,000 clones, approximately 79% of them seen only once. Specified time point: week 35, safety follow-up. Every vaccination contained 300 ug of the mutant IDH1 20-mer peptide and was paired with topical imiquimod. The source material was PBMCs, sampled from a glioma patient whose treatment included an IDH1 peptide vaccine. All receptors come from a man aged 35-49 years with glioma.

The chain joins TRBV4-1 to TRBJ2-3; TRBD2 agrees at 11 bases. This CDR3 region has 17 residues. The J segment lost 7 bases and the V segment lost 4 bases, leaving 13 bases of the junction unmatched. Looked up from germline, CDR1 is MGHRA and CDR2 is YSYEKL. The CDR3 coding sequence is TGCGCCAGCAGCCGAGAGGATAGCGGGGGGGCCGGGAATACGCAGTATTTT. Its translation is CASSREDSGGAGNTQYF.

The rearrangement uses TRBV10-3 and TRBJ2-1, with 8 bases fitting TRBD2. The CDR3 is made up of 13 amino acids. J gave up 13 bases and V 4 bases, and 9 bases lay outside the gene matches. The germline gives CDR1 ENHRY, CDR2 SYGVKD. CDR3 in amino acids: CAISGGVSGDQFF. In DNA, the CDR3 is TGTGCCATCAGTGGGGGCGTTAGCGGGGACCAGTTCTTC.

CDR3 coding DNA: TGTGCCAGCAGCGGGGCGACAGGGCTAGCGAATGAAAAACTGTTTTTT. It translates to CASSGATGLANEKLFF. V gene TRBV7-2 combines with J gene TRBJ1-4, with TRBD1 matching 7 bases. The length of the CDR3 is 16 residues. The V gene's germline CDR1 is SGHTA and CDR2 FQGNSA. V dropped 5 bases and J dropped 5; count of bases not matched to a gene: 11.

V usage is TRBV18 and J usage is TRBJ1-1, with TRBD1 as a possible D gene (5 bases). Deletions cut 2 bases from V and 6 bases from J, with 16 bases between. The CDR3 has 15 residues. From germline, CDR1 is KGHSH and CDR2 LQKENI. This CDR3 is CASSPSPGMGAEAFF. DNA for the CDR3: TGTGCCAGCTCACCATCACCAGGGATGGGCGCTGAAGCTTTCTTT.

This clone has a single count. The chain is built from TRBV6-1 and TRBJ2-7; unclear D gene. Germline V gives CDR1 MNHNS, CDR2 SASEGT. CDR3 length: 11 amino acids. Trimming removed 5 bases from V and 4 bases from J, with 6 bases in between. The CDR3 protein is CASSIRYEQYF. The CDR3 nucleotides are TGTGCCAGCAGTATCCGGTACGAGCAGTACTTC.

The chain combines TRBV7-9 with TRBJ2-1; D not certain. The germline CDR1 and CDR2 sequences are SEHNR and FQNEAQ (reference sequence). Trimming shortened V by 0 bases and J by 5 bases, and 8 bases separated the two germline ends. The CDR3 covers 14 residues. The CDR3 spells CASSLAGSNNEQFF. CDR3 DNA sequence: TGTGCCAGCAGCTTAGCGGGGTCGAACAATGAGCAGTTCTTC. The full variable domain, in which reference TRBV7-9 and TRBJ2-1 provide the parts outside the CDR3, is DTGVSQNPRHKITKRGQNVTFRCDPISEHNRLYWYRQTLGQGPEFLTYFQNEAQLEKSRLLSDRFSAERPKGSFSTLEIQRTEQGDSAMYLCASSLAGSNNEQFFGPGTRLTVL.

This clone occurred once. The chain couples TRBV27 to TRBJ1-1, with TRBD1 identical over 8 bases. V was clipped by 5 bases and J by 7 bases; unmatched bases: 15. Germline V gene lookup returns CDR1 MNHEY and CDR2 SMNVEV (reference sequence). The CDR3 loop spans 16 amino acids. CDR3 sequence reads: CASSPLGQGVGVEAFF. The CDR3 DNA sequence: TGTGCCAGCAGTCCCCTTGGACAGGGAGTGGGCGTTGAAGCTTTCTTT.

This sequence joins TRBV7-8 and TRBJ2-7; D possibly corresponds to TRBD1 (5 bases). The CDR3 contains 14 residues. CDR1 and CDR2 (germline): SGHVS, FQNEAQ. V was shortened by 3 bases and J by 1 base, with 10 bases between the two germline ends. The CDR3 DNA reads TGTGCCAGCAGCTTCCACAGGACATCCTACGAGCAGTACTTC. Protein product: CASSFHRTSYEQYF.

The rearrangement uses TRBV6-5 and TRBJ1-2; the D gene is possibly TRBD1 (6 bases). This CDR3 region has 13 residues. The germline gives CDR1 MNHEY, CDR2 SVGAGI. Trimming pared 5 bases from V and 7 bases from J, leaving 14 bases between. CDR3 sequence reads: CASSEQGWSGYTF. The CDR3 coding sequence is TGTGCCAGCAGTGAACAGGGATGGAGTGGCTACACCTTC.

This chain links TRBV30 with TRBJ1-2; TRBD1 matches 10 bases. The CDR3 consists of 12 residues. J gave up 8 bases and V 8 bases, and 8 bases lay outside the gene matches. Germline assignment: CDR1 GTSNPN and CDR2 SVGIG (reference sequence). In DNA, the CDR3 is TGTGCCCAGAAGGACAGGGGGAACGGCTACACCTTC. Protein sequence: CAQKDRGNGYTF.

The chain is built from TRBV5-1 and TRBJ2-7; TRBD2 matches 8 bases. J gave up 4 bases and V 9 bases, and 12 bases lay outside the gene matches. Germline loops: CDR1 SGHRS, CDR2 YFSETQ. The CDR3 totals 14 residues. The CDR3 bases are TGCGCCACCGCCACGGGGGGGCTGAGGTACGAGCAGTACTTC. Protein: CATATGGLRYEQYF.

The rearrangement uses TRBV5-4 and TRBJ2-7; 9 nucleotides match TRBD1. Germline trimming cut 1 base from V and 5 bases from J; bases unmatched to any gene: 1. The CDR3 extends over 13 amino acids. The germline gives CDR1 SGHNT, CDR2 YYREEE (reference sequence). CDR3 sequence (DNA): TGTGCCAGCAGCTTGACAGGGGGCCACGAGCAGTACTTC. Its translation is CASSLTGGHEQYF.

DNA for the CDR3: TGTGCCAGCAGCTTGAGGACAGCTACTAATGAAAAACTGTTTTTT. This sequence encodes CASSLRTATNEKLFF. V usage is TRBV13 and J usage is TRBJ1-4, with D perhaps matching TRBD1 (6 bases). V was cut by 3 bases and J by 2 bases, with 10 bases left in between. The CDR3 is 15 amino acids. CDR1 and CDR2 (germline): PRHDT, FYEKMQ (reference sequence).

The CDR3 is CASSQAGGWDTEAFF. The CDR3 nucleotides read TGCGCCAGCAGCCAAGCTGGGGGTTGGGACACTGAAGCTTTCTTT. The chain combines TRBV4-1 with TRBJ1-1; D might be TRBD1 (5 bases). Germline CDR1 MGHRA, CDR2 YSYEKL. The V end lost 1 base, the J end lost 3 bases, and 12 bases lay between the germline ends. This CDR3 region has 15 residues.

This clone is medium-sized (0.01 to 0.1%) in the sample. V is TRBV6-1 and J is TRBJ2-7; perhaps TRBD1 as D (5 bases). The germline V gene has CDR1 MNHNS and CDR2 SASEGT. The CDR3 runs 16 residues. V lost 2 bases and J lost 2, with 16 bases in between. CDR3 residues: CASSEMDTHSAYEQYF. CDR3 sequence (DNA): TGTGCCAGCAGTGAAATGGACACACATTCAGCCTACGAGCAGTACTTC.

CDR3 nucleotide sequence: TGTGCCAGTAGTATTCGGGAGACGGATAGCAATCAGCCCCAGCATTTT. Translating it yields CASSIRETDSNQPQHF. V gene TRBV19 combines with J gene TRBJ1-5; D not certain. The CDR3 consists of 16 residues. V was cut by 3 bases and J by 0 bases, with 12 bases left in between. Looked up from germline, CDR1 is LNHDA and CDR2 is SQIVND (reference sequence).

This sequence joins TRBV4-1 and TRBJ2-5, with D uncertain. The CDR3 totals 13 residues. Per germline, CDR1 MGHRA and CDR2 YSYEKL. Trimming removed 3 bases from V and 4 bases from J, with 9 bases in between. The CDR3 protein is CASSQARRETQYF. The CDR3 DNA sequence: TGCGCCAGCAGCCAGGCTCGAAGAGAGACCCAGTACTTC.

This chain connects TRBV29-1 to TRBJ2-7; 9 nucleotides match TRBD2. Germline V gene sequence: CDR1 SQVTM, CDR2 ANQGSEA. CDR3 size: 14 residues. V lost 6 bases, J lost 7 bases, and 13 bases stayed unmatched. The CDR3 DNA sequence: TGCAGCGTATACTTTAGCGGGGGAGGAAAAGAGCAGTACTTC. Its translation is CSVYFSGGGKEQYF.

This clone was observed a single time. CDR3 sequence: CASSLVPALRKSNTGELFF. The CDR3 region has the DNA TGTGCCAGCAGCTTGGTACCCGCGCTAAGAAAATCGAACACCGGGGAGCTGTTTTTT. The rearrangement joins TRBV5-4 to TRBJ2-2, with unresolved D. V lost 0 bases and J 0 bases, leaving 18 bases between the germline ends. Germline V gene sequence: CDR1 SGHNT, CDR2 YYREEE (reference sequence). The CDR3 extends over 19 amino acids.

The rearrangement uses TRBV6-1 and TRBJ2-5; D might be TRBD1 (5 bases). Germline V gene sequence: CDR1 MNHNS, CDR2 SASEGT. Trimming took off 1 base at V and 0 bases at J, with 9 bases between the two ends. This CDR3 is built from 15 residues. The CDR3, as DNA: TGTGCCAGCAGTGAAGTCTGGGGCAACCAAGAGACCCAGTACTTC. Encoded protein: CASSEVWGNQETQYF.

To note about this clone: Distinct nucleotide sequences in the sample also encode this CDR3. The chain is built from TRBV6-5 and TRBJ1-5; the D is unclear. This CDR3 is 13 amino acids long. V lost 4 bases and J lost 1, with 5 bases in between. Germline values: CDR1 MNHEY, CDR2 SVGAGI. CDR3 sequence: CASSSDSNQPQHF. DNA for the CDR3: TGTGCCAGCAGTTCGGACAGCAATCAGCCCCAGCATTTT.

The chain carries TRBV2 and TRBJ1-5, with D hard to call. Trimming pared 4 bases from V and 8 bases from J, leaving 12 bases between. The CDR3 runs to 13 residues. Germline CDR1 and CDR2: SNHLY and FYNNEI. In nucleotides, the CDR3 is TGTGCCAGCAGTGGGGAAGGGCTGGAGCCCCAGCATTTT. This gives the protein CASSGEGLEPQHF.